This T cell receptor beta chain was sequenced for a study of memory CD4+ T cells and cytomegalovirus serostatus. In the authors' workflow: Out-of-frame sequences were removed, leaving 2 million to 2.5 million distinct TCRbeta sequences. The protocol was immunoSEQ multiplex PCR, while the TCRdb copy is restricted to in-frame clones and leaves out a portion. For V, J and clone size, that table is used; D and trimming come from the DNA. The data show about 60,000 clones, about 78% seen once. The V and J ends lost 3 bases and 1 base respectively, with 18 bases between them. The CDR3 totals 17 residues. Germline assignment: CDR1 LNHDA and CDR2 SQIVND (reference sequence). As concerns this clone: The antigen is not known.

The study's findings and limits: Median bootstrapped AUC for CMV status was about 0.94 originally, 0.75 to 0.91 US-trained.

The sort gate was single viable CD3+CD4+CD8-CD45RO+ cells for memory CD4+ T cells. Total CD4+ T cells were enriched by CD4 positive selection. This TCR derives from an adult in good health and CMV-seronegative. Some clones in this sample may be carry-over from other donors' samples. This rearrangement joins TRBV19 to TRBJ1-1; possibly TRBD1 for D (5 bases). The sequenced material came from memory CD4+ T cells from blood. The CDR3 loop reads CASSILRLTERNTEAFF. The CDR3 coding sequence is TGTGCCAGTAGTATCCTCCGTTTGACAGAGAGGAACACTGAAGCTTTCTTT.